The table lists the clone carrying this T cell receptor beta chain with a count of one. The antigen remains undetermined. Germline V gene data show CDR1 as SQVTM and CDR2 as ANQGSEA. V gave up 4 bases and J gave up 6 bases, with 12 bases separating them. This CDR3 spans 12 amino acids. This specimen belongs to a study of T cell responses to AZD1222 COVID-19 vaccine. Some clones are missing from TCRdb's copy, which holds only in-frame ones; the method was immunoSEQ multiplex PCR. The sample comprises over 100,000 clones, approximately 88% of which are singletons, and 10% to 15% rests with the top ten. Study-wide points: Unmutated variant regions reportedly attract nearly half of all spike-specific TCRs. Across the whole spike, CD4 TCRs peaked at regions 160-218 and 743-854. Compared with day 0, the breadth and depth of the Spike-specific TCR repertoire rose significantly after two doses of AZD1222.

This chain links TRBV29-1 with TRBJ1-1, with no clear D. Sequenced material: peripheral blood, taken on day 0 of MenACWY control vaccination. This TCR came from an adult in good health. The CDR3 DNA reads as TGCAGCGTTGGGGCGGGCGGGCCTGAAGCTTTCTTT. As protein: CSVGAGGPEAFF.